These 25 T cell receptor beta chains came from one sample sequenced in a study of persistence of HIV-infected CD4 T cells. The libraries were made with immunoSEQ version 4 in survey mode. Produced via immunoSEQ multiplex PCR; TCRdb's table is partial and in-frame only. The table includes 35,000 to 40,000 clones, 80% detected once. No antigen is known for these receptors. Cells were stimulated with CMV-infected fibroblast lysates at 10 ug/mL. Sorted nonresponding memory CD4+ T cells were CD40L-negative, CD69-negative, CD45RO-high. Sample: CD4+ T cells sorted from PBMCs after roughly 18-hour stimulation, taken from a patient who received antiretroviral therapy. The receptors here all came from an adult man with HIV who was CMV-seropositive.

The table lists this clone with a count of one. This chain links TRBV28 with TRBJ1-2; D is ambiguous. Germline CDR1 is MDHEN and CDR2 is SYDVKM. This CDR3 comprises 15 residues. Trimming stripped 2 bases from V and 0 bases from J, with 10 bases between. The CDR3 spells CASSLPTDANYGYTF. In DNA form, the CDR3 reads TGTGCCAGCAGTTTACCGACGGATGCTAACTATGGCTACACCTTC.

This sequence joins TRBV10-2 and TRBJ2-2; TRBD2 matches 12 bases. In germline, CDR1 is WSHSY, CDR2 SAAADI. CDR3 size: 17 residues. Losses at the gene ends were 1 base for V and 4 bases for J; bases not matched to a gene: 4. CDR3 protein: CASSEFLAGGRTGELFF. The CDR3 DNA reads TGCGCCAGCAGTGAGTTTCTAGCGGGGGGGCGCACCGGGGAGCTGTTTTTT.

This chain connects TRBV19 to TRBJ1-5; TRBD1 matches 7 bases. The germline V gene has CDR1 LNHDA and CDR2 SQIVND (reference sequence). Germline trimming cut 9 bases from V and 7 bases from J; bases unmatched to any gene: 6. The CDR3 covers 12 residues. The CDR3 sequence is CASRGGLQPQHF. CDR3 coding DNA: TGTGCCAGCAGGGGGGGGTTGCAGCCCCAGCATTTT. Variable domain in full (rest from reference TRBV19 and TRBJ1-5): DGGITQSPKYLFRKEGQNVTLSCEQNLNHDAMYWYRQDPGQGLRLIYYSQIVNDFQKGDIAEGYSVSREKKESFPLTVTSAQKNPTAFYLCASRGGLQPQHFGDGTRLSIL.

The chain couples TRBV4-1 to TRBJ2-6; 14 positions agree with TRBD2. After removal of 4 bases from V and 3 bases from J, the junction contained 5 bases not matched to a gene. Germline V gives CDR1 MGHRA, CDR2 YSYEKL. This CDR3 region has 18 residues. The CDR3: CASSLGLAGGGGANVLTF. The DNA for the CDR3 is TGCGCCAGCAGCCTAGGACTAGCGGGGGGTGGTGGGGCCAACGTCCTGACTTTC.

The chain links TRBV18 to TRBJ2-7; possible D gene TRBD1, 5 bases. This CDR3 region has 19 residues. Germline values: CDR1 KGHSH, CDR2 LQKENI. V was cut by 3 bases and J by 0 bases, with 24 bases left in between. CDR3 DNA: TGTGCCAGCTCACCCAGCCCATGGCCCCAAGACAGAAGCTCCTACGAGCAGTACTTC. Translation gives CASSPSPWPQDRSSYEQYF.

The V gene is TRBV7-9, the J gene TRBJ1-2; D gene unclear. The germline gives CDR1 SEHNR, CDR2 FQNEAQ (reference sequence). There are 13 residues in the CDR3. Trimming shortened V by 3 bases and J by 8 bases, and 13 bases separated the two germline ends. The CDR3 protein is CASSLKDITGYTF. The CDR3 DNA follows: TGTGCCAGCAGCTTGAAGGATATAACGGGCTACACCTTC.

In regard to this clone: Sequence at one end of the junction differs from germline and may be a read error. The chain combines TRBV7-7 with TRBJ2-3, with 7 bases lining up with TRBD2. The CDR3 is made up of 16 amino acids. The germline CDR1 and CDR2 sequences are SSHAT and FNYEAQ (reference sequence). The CDR3 region is CAGSLGRGSSTDTQYF. CDR3 coding DNA: TGTGCCGGCAGCTTAGGGAGGGGCTCTAGCACAGATACGCAGTATTTT.

This clone was counted between two and nine times. The chain carries TRBV6-1 and TRBJ1-2, with D uncertain. V was trimmed by 3 bases and J by 3 bases, leaving 17 bases between them. Germline lookup yields CDR1 MNHNS and CDR2 SASEGT. CDR3 size: 16 residues. CDR3 amino acids: CASSDRAYSGDYGYTF. Here the CDR3 DNA reads TGTGCCAGCAGTGATCGGGCTTACTCAGGTGACTATGGCTACACCTTC.

The chain joins TRBV4-2 to TRBJ2-2; 12 positions match TRBD1. Germline lookup yields CDR1 LGHNA and CDR2 YNFKEQ. The CDR3 loop spans 18 amino acids. V lost 4 bases to trimming and J lost 2 bases; unmatched junction nucleotides: 8. CDR3 bases: TGTGCCAGCAGCCGACAAACCGGGACAGGGGGCAACACCGGGGAGCTGTTTTTT. The encoded protein is CASSRQTGTGGNTGELFF.

J is TRBJ2-7 and V is TRBV7-2, with a tentative D call TRBD2 (6 bases). Between the trimmed V and J ends, which lost 0 bases and 3 bases, there was a span of 9 bases. The germline gives CDR1 SGHTA, CDR2 FQGNSA. The CDR3 length is 14 residues. The CDR3: CASSLALGGYEQYF. For the CDR3, the DNA is TGTGCCAGCAGCTTAGCGTTGGGGGGCTACGAGCAGTACTTC.

The chain couples TRBV20-1 to TRBJ1-1, with a possible D match to TRBD1 (6 bases). There are 13 residues in the CDR3. The V and J ends lost 3 bases and 0 bases respectively, with 8 bases between them. Germline V CDR1 and CDR2: DFQATT, SNEGSKA (reference sequence). The CDR3 DNA reads TGCAGTGCTAGTCACAGGGTGAACACTGAAGCTTTCTTT. Amino acid sequence: CSASHRVNTEAFF.

V gene TRBV7-2 combines with J gene TRBJ2-1, with 10 bases aligning to TRBD1. V shed 5 bases and J 8 bases; nucleotides not matched to a gene: 9. In germline, CDR1 is SGHTA, CDR2 FQGNSA. The CDR3 consists of 15 residues. The CDR3 spells CASSPRTGGRDEQFF. In nucleotides, the CDR3 is TGTGCCAGCAGCCCCCGGACAGGGGGACGCGATGAGCAGTTCTTC.

This rearrangement joins TRBV28 to TRBJ2-2; no clear D gene. Germline lookup yields CDR1 MDHEN and CDR2 SYDVKM. The CDR3 is made up of 12 amino acids. The germline V and J ends were trimmed by 10 bases and 3 bases, with 9 bases remaining between them. The chain's CDR3 is CAISPYTGELFF. The CDR3 DNA sequence: TGTGCCATCTCTCCTTACACCGGGGAGCTGTTTTTT.

This CDR3 reads CASSAGTLVQEKLFF. The DNA of the CDR3 is TGTGCCAGCAGCGCCGGGACATTAGTACAGGAAAAACTGTTTTTT. The chain is built from TRBV9 and TRBJ1-4; possible D gene TRBD1, 6 bases. Looked up from germline, CDR1 is SGDLS and CDR2 is YYNGEE. This CDR3 region has 15 residues. V shed 3 bases and J shed 8 bases, with 17 bases lying between them.

In DNA form, the CDR3 reads TGCGCCAGCAGCAACCGGGTCGGAGATAATTCACCCCTCCACTTT. Amino acid sequence: CASSNRVGDNSPLHF. J is TRBJ1-6 and V is TRBV5-1; no definite D call. Per the germline V gene, CDR1 is SGHRS and CDR2 is YFSETQ. Trimming took off 4 bases at V and 5 bases at J, with 13 bases between the two ends. The CDR3 sequence is 15 residues long.

The chain is built from TRBV6-5 and TRBJ1-2, with D perhaps matching TRBD1 (6 bases). The V gene lost 0 bases and the J gene lost 6 bases, with 14 bases spanning the gap. The germline gives CDR1 MNHEY, CDR2 SVGAGI. The CDR3 extends over 15 amino acids. The CDR3 DNA follows: TGTGCCAGCAGTTACTCGACATTGGCAGGGGATGGCTACACCTTC. It codes for CASSYSTLAGDGYTF.

The chain uses TRBV6-6 and TRBJ1-6, with D unresolved. The CDR3 contains 13 residues. The germline V gene has CDR1 MNHNY and CDR2 SVGAGI (reference sequence). The V end was cut by 2 bases, the J end by 7 bases, with 6 bases between. The DNA for the CDR3 is TGTGCCAGCAGTTACGACGGGAATTCACCCCTCCACTTT. Its protein is CASSYDGNSPLHF.

This chain connects TRBV7-9 to TRBJ2-6; D is ambiguous. This CDR3 region has 15 residues. Germline lookup yields CDR1 SEHNR and CDR2 FQNEAQ (reference sequence). V lost 1 base, J lost 0 bases, and 4 bases lay in between. The CDR3 here is CASSLGGSGANVLTF. The CDR3 nucleotides are TGTGCCAGCAGCTTAGGGGGCTCTGGGGCCAACGTCCTGACTTTC.

This clone has more than one count but fewer than ten. V is TRBV4-1 and J is TRBJ1-5; a possible D gene is TRBD1 (6 bases). V was shortened by 4 bases and J by 0 bases, with 10 bases between the two germline ends. CDR1 MGHRA and CDR2 YSYEKL come from the germline V gene. The CDR3 extends over 15 amino acids. CDR3 region: CASSRTQGSNQPQHF. CDR3 DNA sequence: TGCGCCAGCAGCCGAACACAGGGTAGCAATCAGCCCCAGCATTTT.

This clone was detected once. The chain combines TRBV5-5 with TRBJ1-5, with D hard to call. Trimming stripped 2 bases from V and 8 bases from J, with 17 bases between. Germline CDR1 is SGHKS and CDR2 is YYEKEE (reference sequence). The length of the CDR3 is 15 residues. In nucleotides, the CDR3 is TGTGCCAGCAGCTTTGTCCCGGCAGGCCTAGAGCCCCAGCATTTT. Translation: CASSFVPAGLEPQHF.

The chain combines TRBV19 with TRBJ2-3, with D possibly being TRBD1 or TRBD2 (5 bases each). V dropped 3 bases and J dropped 0 bases, with 13 bases sitting between them. Germline loops: CDR1 LNHDA, CDR2 SQIVND (reference sequence). The CDR3 is 16 residues long. CDR3 coding DNA: TGTGCCAGTAGTATGGGGCGGAGGACTAGCACAGATACGCAGTATTTT. This translates into CASSMGRRTSTDTQYF.

This clone is medium-sized (0.01 to 0.1%) by share. The same CDR3 can be traced to other DNA sequences in this sample. V gene TRBV29-1 combines with J gene TRBJ1-4, with D unclear. Between the trimmed V and J ends, which lost 3 bases and 7 bases, there was a span of 12 bases. Germline CDR1 is SQVTM and CDR2 is ANQGSEA. The CDR3 sequence is 13 residues long. The CDR3 DNA follows: TGCAGCGTTGACACCGCAGGTGCTGAAAAACTGTTTTTT. It yields the protein CSVDTAGAEKLFF. Full variable domain (outside the CDR3, taken from reference TRBV29-1 and TRBJ1-4): SAVISQKPSRDICQRGTSLTIQCQVDSQVTMMFWYRQQPGQSLTLIATANQGSEATYESGFVIDKFPISRPNLTFSTLTVSNMSPEDSSIYLCSVDTAGAEKLFFGSGTQLSVL.

This clone was seen only a few times. This chain uses TRBV19 with TRBJ1-4; TRBD1 might be the D (5 bases). The V gene's germline CDR1 is LNHDA and CDR2 SQIVND (reference sequence). The CDR3 runs to 15 residues. V was pared by 7 bases and J by 3 bases, with 15 bases between. The chain's CDR3 is CASMRSDSPNEKLFF. CDR3 coding DNA: TGTGCCAGTATGAGAAGCGACAGTCCTAATGAAAAACTGTTTTTT.

The chain combines TRBV4-2 with TRBJ1-4; 8 nucleotides agree with TRBD1. In germline, CDR1 is LGHNA, CDR2 YNFKEQ. Trimming cost V 0 bases and J 8 bases; bases outside gene matches: 8. CDR3 size: 16 residues. This chain's CDR3 is CASSQDPGQGGEKLFF. The DNA for the CDR3 is TGTGCCAGCAGCCAAGATCCCGGACAGGGCGGAGAAAAACTGTTTTTT.

This clone was detected once. One end of the junction does not line up with germline, which may come from a read error. V gene TRBV7-9 combines with J gene TRBJ1-1, with D uncertain. Germline V CDR1 and CDR2: SEHNR, FQNEAQ (reference sequence). This CDR3 spans 13 amino acids. The CDR3 nucleotides read TGTACCAGCAGCTTAGAGGGAAACACTGAAGCTTTCTTT. Residues: CTSSLEGNTEAFF. Full variable domain (rest looked up from reference TRBV7-9 and TRBJ1-1): DTGVSQNPRHKITKRGQNVTFRCDPISEHNRLYWYRQTLGQGPEFLTYFQNEAQLEKSRLLSDRFSAERPKGSFSTLEIQRTEQGDSAMYLCTSSLEGNTEAFFGQGTRLTVV.